The present entry profiles one T cell receptor beta chain with its context. There are 17 residues in the CDR3. The V segment lost 4 bases and the J segment 6 bases; nucleotides outside the gene matches: 13. CDR1 is SGHNT and CDR2 is YYREEE in the germline V gene (reference sequence). Per the study methods: Researchers report that nucleated cell counts were estimated from reference gene primer amplification. The data were produced by immunoSEQ multiplex PCR, yet TCRdb's version contains in-frame clones alone and is incomplete. From that table come the V and J calls and clone size; the DNA was used to work out D and trimming. This table has more than 300,000 clones, under 95% appearing once. The data originate from a study of blood T cell repertoires in COVID-19. The wider study: Both acute and convalescent COVID-19 samples were obtained from the United States, Italy and Spain. In each case, the material was cDNA or gDNA derived from T cells, B-cell-depleted T cells, or PBMCs.

Sequencing was carried out using peripheral blood. The origin of this receptor is a young woman who had recovered from COVID-19. The chain couples TRBV5-4 to TRBJ2-1, with TRBD2 identical over 10 bases. For the CDR3, the DNA is TGTGCCAGCAGCCCCCCTTTAGCGGGAGGCAGGGGCAATGAGCAGTTCTTC. This encodes CASSPPLAGGRGNEQFF.